This TCR beta chain is from a study of blood T cell repertoires in COVID-19. As handled by the study authors: It was from reference gene primer amplification that nucleated cell counts were estimated. Generated by immunoSEQ multiplex PCR, the TCRdb table keeps only in-frame clones and is missing some. V and J calls and clone size are those listed in that table; D and trimming were worked out from the DNA. This sample carries tens of thousands of clones, roughly 77% of them seen once, and the ten largest clones take less than 20%. Germline-derived CDR1 and CDR2 are SGHNT and YENEEA. The V gene lost 1 base and the J gene lost 0 bases, with 12 bases spanning the gap. The CDR3 is made up of 16 amino acids.

The sample consisted of peripheral blood. The gene calls are TRBV11-3 and TRBJ1-1, with D perhaps TRBD1 (6 bases). This clonotype was sampled from a human donor with active or convalescent COVID-19. The donor label of this sample is uncertain. Here the CDR3 DNA reads TGTGCCAGCAGCTTAGGCGGGGGGCGACTGAACACTGAAGCTTTCTTT. This encodes CASSLGGGRLNTEAFF.